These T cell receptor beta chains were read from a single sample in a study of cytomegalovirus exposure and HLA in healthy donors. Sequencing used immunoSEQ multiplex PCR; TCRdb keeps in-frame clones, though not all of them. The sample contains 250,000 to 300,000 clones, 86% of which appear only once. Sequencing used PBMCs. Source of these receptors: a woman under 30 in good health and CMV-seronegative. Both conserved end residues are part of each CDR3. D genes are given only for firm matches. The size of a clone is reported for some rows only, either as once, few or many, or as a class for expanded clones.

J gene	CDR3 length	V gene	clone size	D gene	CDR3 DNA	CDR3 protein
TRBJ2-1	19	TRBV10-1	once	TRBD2	TGCGCCAGCACCTCGGGGCGGGGACTAGCGGGAGATCACCCTAATGAGCAGTTCTTC	CASTSGRGLAGDHPNEQFF
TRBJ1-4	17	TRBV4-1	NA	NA	TGCGCCAGCAGCCAAGATACGAGGAGGGGAGGCCAAGAAAAACTGTTTTTT	CASSQDTRRGGQEKLFF
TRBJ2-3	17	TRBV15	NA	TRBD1	TGTGCCACCAGCAGAAGTCACGGACAGGGTCGTGGAGATACGCAGTATTTT	CATSRSHGQGRGDTQYF
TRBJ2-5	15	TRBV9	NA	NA	TGTGCCAGCAGCGCACGACGGGAATACGCGGAGACCCAGTACTTC	CASSARREYAETQYF
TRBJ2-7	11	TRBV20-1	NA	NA	TGCAGTGCTAGACCTACAGGGGAGCAGTACTTC	CSARPTGEQYF
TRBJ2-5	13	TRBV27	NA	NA	TGTGCCAGCAGTTTCAGGGTTCGGGAGACCCAGTACTTC	CASSFRVRETQYF
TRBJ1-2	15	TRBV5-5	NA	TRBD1	TGTGCCAGCAGCCGCCGACAGGGGCCTAACTATGGCTACACCTTC	CASSRRQGPNYGYTF
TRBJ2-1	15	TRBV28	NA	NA	TGTGCCAGCAGTTTACAGGGCCTCCTCAGAAATGAGCAGTTCTTC	CASSLQGLLRNEQFF
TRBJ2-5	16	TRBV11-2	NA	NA	TGTGCCAGCAGCCTTTCATCGGGGGGCGCGGGGGAGACCCAGTACTTC	CASSLSSGGAGETQYF
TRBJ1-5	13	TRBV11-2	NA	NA	TGTGCCAGCAGCTTCGGTTCGGATCAGCCCCAGCATTTT	CASSFGSDQPQHF
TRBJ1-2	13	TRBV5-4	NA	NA	TGTGCCAGCAGCTTGGCGAGGAGGTATGGCTACACCTTC	CASSLARRYGYTF
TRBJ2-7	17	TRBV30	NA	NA	TGTGCCTGGAGTCATGTTGGTAGGGGCTTTCCCTCCTACGAGCAGTACTTC	CAWSHVGRGFPSYEQYF
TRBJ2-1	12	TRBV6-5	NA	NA	TGTGCCAGCAGTTACACGCGGCATGAGCAGTTCTTC	CASSYTRHEQFF
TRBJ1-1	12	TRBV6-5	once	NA	TGTGCCAGCAGTTACCGAGGGAAAGGGGCTTTCTTT	CASSYRGKGAFF
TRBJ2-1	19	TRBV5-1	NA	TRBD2	TGCGCCAGCAGCTTGTTAAGCGGGAGGGCTTACGACCGCACCAATGAGCAGTTCTTC	CASSLLSGRAYDRTNEQFF
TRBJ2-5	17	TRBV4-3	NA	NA	TGCGCCAGCAGCCAAGTCACCCAGGGGATCTCCCAAGAGACCCAGTACTTC	CASSQVTQGISQETQYF
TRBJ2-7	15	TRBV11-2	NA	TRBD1	TGTGCCAGCAGCTTAGGCGCCGGGACAGGGGGTTGGCAGTACTTC	CASSLGAGTGGWQYF
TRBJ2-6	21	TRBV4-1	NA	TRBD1	TGCGCCAGCAGCCAACCTCACCGGTGGGGACAGGTGGGCTCTGGGGCCAACGTCCTGACTTTC	CASSQPHRWGQVGSGANVLTF
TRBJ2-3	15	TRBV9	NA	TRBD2	TGTGCCAGCAGCTCTCGGGGGGGCTTTGGAGATACGCAGTATTTT	CASSSRGGFGDTQYF
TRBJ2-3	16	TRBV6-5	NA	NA	TGTGCCAGCAGTTTCTGGACAGATTCTAGCACAGATACGCAGTATTTT	CASSFWTDSSTDTQYF
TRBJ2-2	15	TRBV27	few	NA	TGTGCCAGCAGTTTTAGGACAGATGCCACCGGGGAGCTGTTTTTT	CASSFRTDATGELFF
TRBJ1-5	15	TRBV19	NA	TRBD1	TGTGCCAGTACCACACAGGGGGCCCGCAATCAGCCCCAGCATTTT	CASTTQGARNQPQHF
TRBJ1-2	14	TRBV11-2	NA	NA	TGTGCCAGCAGCTTATCGTCGGGGTCCTATGGCTACACCTTC	CASSLSSGSYGYTF
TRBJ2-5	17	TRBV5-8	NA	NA	TGTGCCAGCAGCTTGGTTGGGCAGGGCCTGAGGAGAGAGACCCAGTACTTC	CASSLVGQGLRRETQYF
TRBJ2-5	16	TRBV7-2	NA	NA	TGTGCCAGCAGCTTATCTCCCTTCGCGGGCCAAGAGACCCAGTACTTC	CASSLSPFAGQETQYF
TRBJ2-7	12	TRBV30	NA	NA	TGTGCCTGGAGTGTTCAGGGCTACGAGCAGTACTTC	CAWSVQGYEQYF
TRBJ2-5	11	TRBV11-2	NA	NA	TGTGCCAGCAGTTCTAGGGAGACCCAGTACTTC	CASSSRETQYF
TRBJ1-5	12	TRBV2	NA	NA	TGTGCCAGCAGTCAAGATCGGGAGCCCCAGCATTTT	CASSQDREPQHF
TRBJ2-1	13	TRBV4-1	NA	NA	TGCGCCAGCGGTGGGGGGGGGCAAAATGAGCAGTTCTTC	CASGGGGQNEQFF
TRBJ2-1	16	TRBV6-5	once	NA	TGTGCCAGCAGTTACTCGCTAGCCTTCTCCTACAATGAGCAGTTCTTC	CASSYSLAFSYNEQFF
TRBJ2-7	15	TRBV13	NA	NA	TGTGCCAGCAGCCCGACGTCGGGAGTAACGTACGAGCAGTACTTC	CASSPTSGVTYEQYF
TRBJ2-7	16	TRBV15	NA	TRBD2	TGTGCCACCAGCAGAGCAGGGACTAGCGGTGCCTACGAGCAGTACTTC	CATSRAGTSGAYEQYF
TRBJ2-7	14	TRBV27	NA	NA	TGTGCCAGCAGTATCCGGGATTTCATCTACGAGCAGTACTTC	CASSIRDFIYEQYF
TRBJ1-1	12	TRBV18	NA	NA	TGTGCCAGCTCACCACGGAGTGCTGAAGCTTTCTTT	CASSPRSAEAFF
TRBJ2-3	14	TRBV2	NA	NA	TGTGCCAGCAGTGACTACGGGTCCACAGATACGCAGTATTTT	CASSDYGSTDTQYF
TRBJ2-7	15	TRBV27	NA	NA	TGTGCCAGCCTCGCTCTCAGGGGTCTCTCCTACGAGCAGTACTTC	CASLALRGLSYEQYF
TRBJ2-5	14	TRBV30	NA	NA	TGTGCCTGGAGAGATTTGACAGAAAAAGAGACCCAGTACTTC	CAWRDLTEKETQYF
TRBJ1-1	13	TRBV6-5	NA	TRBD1	TGTGCCAGCAGTCGGACAGGGGTGACTGAAGCTTTCTTT	CASSRTGVTEAFF
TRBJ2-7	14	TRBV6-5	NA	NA	TGTGCCAGCAGTATAGGGGGGGGCCCGGGCGAGCAGTACTTC	CASSIGGGPGEQYF
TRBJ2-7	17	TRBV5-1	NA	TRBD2	TGCGCCAGCAGCTTCCATTCGGGGCGGGAGGACCCCTACGAGCAGTACTTC	CASSFHSGREDPYEQYF
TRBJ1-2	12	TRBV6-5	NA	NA	TGTGCCAGCAGTGACAGTAACTATGGCTACACCTTC	CASSDSNYGYTF
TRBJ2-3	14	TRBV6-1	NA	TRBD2	TGTGCCAGCCGGACTAGCGGGATGTCAGATACGCAGTATTTT	CASRTSGMSDTQYF
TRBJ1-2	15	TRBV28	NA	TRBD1	TGTGCCAGCAGTTTTGGGACAGGGGGTTCAAATGGCTACACCTTC	CASSFGTGGSNGYTF
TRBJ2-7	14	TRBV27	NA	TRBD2	TGTGCCAGCTCTACTAGCGGGATGTCCTACGAGCAGTACTTC	CASSTSGMSYEQYF
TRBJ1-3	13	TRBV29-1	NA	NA	TGCAGCGTTGAATTGTCAGGTAGAAACACCATATATTTT	CSVELSGRNTIYF
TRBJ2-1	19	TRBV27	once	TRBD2	TGTGCCAGCAGTTCGGGGGGTGTGGCTAGCGGGGCCTCCTACAATGAGCAGTTCTTC	CASSSGGVASGASYNEQFF
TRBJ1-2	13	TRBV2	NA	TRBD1	TGTGCCAGCAGGGAAACAGGGGGCTATGGCTACACCTTC	CASRETGGYGYTF
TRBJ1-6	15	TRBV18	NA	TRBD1	TGTGCCAGCTCACCGCCGGGACAGGACAATTCACCCCTCCACTTT	CASSPPGQDNSPLHF
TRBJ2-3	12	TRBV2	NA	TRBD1	TGTGCCGACAGGGATAGCACAGATACGCAGTATTTT	CADRDSTDTQYF
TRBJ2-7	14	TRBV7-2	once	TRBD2	TGTGCCAGCAGCTTAGCGCTGGGGGGGTACGAGCAGTACTTC	CASSLALGGYEQYF
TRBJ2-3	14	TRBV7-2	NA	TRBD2	TGTGCCAGCAGCCCACCCAGCGGGACGGGCACGCAGTATTTT	CASSPPSGTGTQYF
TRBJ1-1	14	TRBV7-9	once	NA	TGTGCCAGCAGCTTTAAGGGGGTGAACACTGAAGCTTTCTTT	CASSFKGVNTEAFF
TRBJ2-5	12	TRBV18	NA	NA	TGTGCCAGCTCACTCTACGAAGAGACCCAGTACTTC	CASSLYEETQYF
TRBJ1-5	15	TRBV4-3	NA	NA	TGCGCCAGCAGCTTTCTGGCAGAAGACAATCAGCCCCAGCATTTT	CASSFLAEDNQPQHF
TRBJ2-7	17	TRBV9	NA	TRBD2	TGTGCCAGCAGCGTAGTATCTCTAGCGGGGGTTACCTACGAGCAGTACTTC	CASSVVSLAGVTYEQYF
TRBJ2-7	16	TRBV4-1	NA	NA	TGCGCCAGCAGCCAAGATCGGAGGGGGGGGACCTACGAGCAGTACTTC	CASSQDRRGGTYEQYF
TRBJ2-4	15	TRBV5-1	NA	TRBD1	TGCGCCAGCAGCTTGTACAGGGGGCCCAAAAACATTCAGTACTTC	CASSLYRGPKNIQYF
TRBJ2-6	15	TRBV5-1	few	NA	TGCGCCAGCAGTCCTCGGTCCTCTGGGGCCAACGTCCTGACTTTC	CASSPRSSGANVLTF
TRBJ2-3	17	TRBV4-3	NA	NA	TGCGCCAGCAGCCAAGAGCGGTGGGGCCTTGTGGGAGATACGCAGTATTTT	CASSQERWGLVGDTQYF